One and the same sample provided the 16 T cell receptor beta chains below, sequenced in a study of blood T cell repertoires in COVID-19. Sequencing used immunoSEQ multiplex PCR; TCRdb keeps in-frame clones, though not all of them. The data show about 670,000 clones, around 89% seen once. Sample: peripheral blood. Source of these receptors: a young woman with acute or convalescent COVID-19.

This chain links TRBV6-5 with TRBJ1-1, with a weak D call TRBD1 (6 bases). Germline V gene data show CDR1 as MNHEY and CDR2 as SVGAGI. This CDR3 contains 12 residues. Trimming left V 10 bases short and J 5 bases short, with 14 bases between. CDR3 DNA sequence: TGTGCCACGTCGATACAGGGAACTGAAGCTTTCTTT. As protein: CATSIQGTEAFF.

The CDR3 reads CASSEVLGEETQYF. CDR3 nucleotides: TGTGCCAGCAGTGAAGTCCTAGGGGAAGAGACCCAGTACTTC. The V gene is TRBV25-1, the J gene TRBJ2-5, with D perhaps matching TRBD1 (5 bases). This CDR3 contains 14 residues. CDR1 MGHDK and CDR2 SYGVNS come from the germline V gene. Trimming took 2 bases from V and 3 from J, leaving 10 bases between them. The full variable domain, its missing parts supplied by reference TRBV25-1 and TRBJ2-5, is EADIYQTPRYLVIGTGKKITLECSQTMGHDKMYWYQQDPGMELHLIHYSYGVNSTEKGDLSSESTVSRIRTEHFPLTLESARPSHTSQYLCASSEVLGEETQYFGPGTRLLVL.

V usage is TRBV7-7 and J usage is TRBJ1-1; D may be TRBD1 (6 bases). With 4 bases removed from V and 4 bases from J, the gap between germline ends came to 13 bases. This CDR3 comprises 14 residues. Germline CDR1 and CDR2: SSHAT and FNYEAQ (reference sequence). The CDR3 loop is CASSSTGSPTEAFF. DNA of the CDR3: TGTGCCAGCAGCTCTACAGGGTCCCCCACTGAAGCTTTCTTT.

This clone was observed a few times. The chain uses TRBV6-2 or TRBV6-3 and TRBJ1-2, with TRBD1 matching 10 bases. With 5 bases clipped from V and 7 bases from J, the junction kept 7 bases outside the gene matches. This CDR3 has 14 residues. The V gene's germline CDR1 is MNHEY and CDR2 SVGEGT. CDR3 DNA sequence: TGTGCCAGCAGTACGGGACAGGGGAGTAGTGGCTACACCTTC. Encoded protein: CASSTGQGSSGYTF.

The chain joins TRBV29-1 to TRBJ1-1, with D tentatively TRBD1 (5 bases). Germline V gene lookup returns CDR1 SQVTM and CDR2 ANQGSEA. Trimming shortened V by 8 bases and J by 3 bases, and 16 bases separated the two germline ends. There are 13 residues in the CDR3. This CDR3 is CSSRGGRDTEAFF. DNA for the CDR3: TGCAGCTCCCGGGGGGGACGTGACACTGAAGCTTTCTTT.

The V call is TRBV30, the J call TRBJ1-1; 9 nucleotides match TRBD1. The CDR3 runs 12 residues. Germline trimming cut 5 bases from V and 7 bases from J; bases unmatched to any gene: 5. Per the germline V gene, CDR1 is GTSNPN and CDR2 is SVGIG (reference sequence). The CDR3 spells CAWGTGGGEAFF. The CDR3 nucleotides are TGTGCCTGGGGTACAGGGGGCGGTGAAGCTTTCTTT.

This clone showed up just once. This CDR3 is CASGTDSYGYTF. CDR3 bases: TGCGCCAGCGGCACGGACAGCTATGGCTACACCTTC. The rearrangement uses TRBV4-1 and TRBJ1-2; D may be TRBD1 (6 bases). The CDR3 runs to 12 residues. The V and J ends lost 8 bases and 4 bases respectively, with 11 bases between them. CDR1 MGHRA and CDR2 YSYEKL come from the germline V gene.

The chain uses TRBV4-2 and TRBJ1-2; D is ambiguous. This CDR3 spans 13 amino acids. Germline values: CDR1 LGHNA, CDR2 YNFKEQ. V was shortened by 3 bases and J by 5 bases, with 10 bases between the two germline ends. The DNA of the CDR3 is TGTGCCAGCAGCCAGGAAAAGGAGTATGGCTACACCTTC. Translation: CASSQEKEYGYTF.

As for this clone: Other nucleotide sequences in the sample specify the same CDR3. For the CDR3, the DNA is TGTGCCAGCAGCGTGGGGGGGCCCACAGATACGCAGTATTTT. Translated, it gives CASSVGGPTDTQYF. The rearrangement uses TRBV9 and TRBJ2-3, with a possible D match to TRBD2 (7 bases). Germline values: CDR1 SGDLS, CDR2 YYNGEE. V was shortened by 2 bases and J by 2 bases, with 9 bases between the two germline ends. The CDR3 is 14 residues long. The complete variable domain, with remaining parts taken from reference TRBV9 and TRBJ2-3, reads DSGVTQTPKHLITATGQRVTLRCSPRSGDLSVYWYQQSLDQGLQFLIQYYNGEERAKGNILERFSAQQFPDLHSELNLSSLELGDSALYFCASSVGGPTDTQYFGPGTRLTVL.

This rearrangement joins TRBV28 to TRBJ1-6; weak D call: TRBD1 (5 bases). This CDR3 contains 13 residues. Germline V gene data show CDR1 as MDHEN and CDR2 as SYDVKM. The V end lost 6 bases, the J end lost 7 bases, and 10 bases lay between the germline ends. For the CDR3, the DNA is TGTGCCAGCAGGGGGGGTGGAAATTCACCCCTCCACTTT. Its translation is CASRGGGNSPLHF.

The CDR3 spells CASTDRADTEAFF. CDR3 in DNA: TGTGCCAGTACCGACAGGGCGGACACTGAAGCTTTCTTT. The chain has TRBV19 and TRBJ1-1; TRBD1 matches at 7 bases. Germline CDR1 is LNHDA and CDR2 is SQIVND (reference sequence). V lost 7 bases and J lost 3; bases outside the gene matches: 5. The CDR3 runs 13 residues.

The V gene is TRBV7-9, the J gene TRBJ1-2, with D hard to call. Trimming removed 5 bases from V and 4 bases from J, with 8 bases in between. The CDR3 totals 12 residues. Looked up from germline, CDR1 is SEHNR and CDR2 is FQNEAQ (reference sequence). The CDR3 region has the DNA TGTGCCAGCAGCCGCCGCGGCTATGGCTACACCTTC. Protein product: CASSRRGYGYTF.

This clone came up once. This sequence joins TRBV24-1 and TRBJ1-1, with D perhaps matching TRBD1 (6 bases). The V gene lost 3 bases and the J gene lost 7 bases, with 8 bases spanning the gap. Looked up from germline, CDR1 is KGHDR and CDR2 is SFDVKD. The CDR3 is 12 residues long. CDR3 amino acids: CATSDIQGEAFF. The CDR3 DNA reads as TGTGCCACCAGTGATATACAGGGTGAAGCTTTCTTT.

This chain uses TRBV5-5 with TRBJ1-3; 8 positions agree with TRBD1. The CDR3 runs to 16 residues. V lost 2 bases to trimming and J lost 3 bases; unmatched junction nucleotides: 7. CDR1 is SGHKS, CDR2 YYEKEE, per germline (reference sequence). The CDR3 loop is CASSFTDRGSGNTIYF. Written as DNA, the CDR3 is TGTGCCAGCAGCTTCACAGACAGGGGAAGTGGAAACACCATATATTTT.

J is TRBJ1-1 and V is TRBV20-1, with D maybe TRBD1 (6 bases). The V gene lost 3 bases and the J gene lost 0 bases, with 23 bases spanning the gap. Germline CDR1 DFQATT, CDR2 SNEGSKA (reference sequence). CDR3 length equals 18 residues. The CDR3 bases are TGCAGTGCTAGTAAGGACAGCGCATCCGATCTTCTGAACACTGAAGCTTTCTTT. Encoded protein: CSASKDSASDLLNTEAFF.

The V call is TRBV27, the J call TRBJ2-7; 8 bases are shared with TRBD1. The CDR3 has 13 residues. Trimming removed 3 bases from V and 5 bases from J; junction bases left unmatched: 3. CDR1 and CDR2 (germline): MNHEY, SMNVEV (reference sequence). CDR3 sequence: CASSFYRGNEQYF. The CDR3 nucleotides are TGTGCCAGCAGTTTCTACAGGGGGAACGAGCAGTACTTC.